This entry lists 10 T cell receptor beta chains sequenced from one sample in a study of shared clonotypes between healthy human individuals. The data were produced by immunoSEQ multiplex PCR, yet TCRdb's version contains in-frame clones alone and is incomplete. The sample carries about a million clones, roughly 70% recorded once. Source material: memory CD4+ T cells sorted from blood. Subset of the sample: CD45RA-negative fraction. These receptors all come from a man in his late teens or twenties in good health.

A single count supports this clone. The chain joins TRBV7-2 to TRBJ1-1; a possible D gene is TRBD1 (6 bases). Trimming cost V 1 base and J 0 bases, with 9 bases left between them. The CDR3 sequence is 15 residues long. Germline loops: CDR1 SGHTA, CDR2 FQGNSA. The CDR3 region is CASSLGGALNTEAFF. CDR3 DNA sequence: TGTGCCAGCAGCTTAGGGGGGGCCCTGAACACTGAAGCTTTCTTT.

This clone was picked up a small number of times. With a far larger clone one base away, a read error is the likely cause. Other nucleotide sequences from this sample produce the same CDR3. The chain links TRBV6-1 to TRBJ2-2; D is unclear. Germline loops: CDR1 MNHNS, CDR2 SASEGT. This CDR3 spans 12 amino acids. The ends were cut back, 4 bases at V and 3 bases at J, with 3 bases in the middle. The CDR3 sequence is CASSGDTGELFF. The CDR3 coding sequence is TGTGCCAGCAGTGGTGACACCGGGGAGCTGTTTTTT.

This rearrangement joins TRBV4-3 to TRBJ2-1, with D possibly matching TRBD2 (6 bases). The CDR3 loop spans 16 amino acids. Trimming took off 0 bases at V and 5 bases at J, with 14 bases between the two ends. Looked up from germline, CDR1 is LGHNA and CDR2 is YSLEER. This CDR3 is CASSQDSLATHNEQFF. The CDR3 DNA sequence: TGCGCCAGCAGCCAAGATTCCCTAGCGACCCACAATGAGCAGTTCTTC.

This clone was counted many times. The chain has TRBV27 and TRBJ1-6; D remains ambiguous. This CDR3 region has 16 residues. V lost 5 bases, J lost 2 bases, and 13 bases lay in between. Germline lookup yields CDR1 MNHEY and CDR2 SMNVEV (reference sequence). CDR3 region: CASSMDPRPYNSPLHF. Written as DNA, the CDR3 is TGTGCCAGCAGTATGGATCCCAGGCCCTATAATTCACCCCTCCACTTT.

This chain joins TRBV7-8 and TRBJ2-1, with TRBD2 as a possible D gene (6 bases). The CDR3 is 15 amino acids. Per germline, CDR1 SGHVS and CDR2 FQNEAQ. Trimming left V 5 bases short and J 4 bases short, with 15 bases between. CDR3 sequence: CASSLGGIRYNEQFF. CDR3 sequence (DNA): TGTGCCAGCAGCCTCGGGGGAATAAGGTACAATGAGCAGTTCTTC.

CDR3: CASSLALGRINEKLFF. CDR3 nucleotides: TGTGCCAGCAGCTTAGCGCTCGGCAGGATAAATGAAAAACTGTTTTTT. The rearrangement joins TRBV7-2 to TRBJ1-4; D uncertain. The CDR3 covers 16 residues. V lost 0 bases to trimming and J lost 5 bases, with 13 bases between them. In germline, CDR1 is SGHTA, CDR2 FQGNSA.

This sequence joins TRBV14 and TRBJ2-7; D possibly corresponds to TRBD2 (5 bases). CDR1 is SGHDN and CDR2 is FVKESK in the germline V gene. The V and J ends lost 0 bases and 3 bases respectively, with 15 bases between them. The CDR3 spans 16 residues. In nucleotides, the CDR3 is TGTGCCAGCAGCCAAGACACGCGGGCGAGCCGCTACGAGCAGTACTTC. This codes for CASSQDTRASRYEQYF.

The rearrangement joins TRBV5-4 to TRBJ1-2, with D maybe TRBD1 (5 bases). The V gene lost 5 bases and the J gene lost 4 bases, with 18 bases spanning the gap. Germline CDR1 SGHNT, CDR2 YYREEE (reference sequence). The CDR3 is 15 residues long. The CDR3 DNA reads TGTGCCAGCAGTCCGACCGAATGGGGCGGCTATGGCTACACCTTC. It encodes CASSPTEWGGYGYTF.

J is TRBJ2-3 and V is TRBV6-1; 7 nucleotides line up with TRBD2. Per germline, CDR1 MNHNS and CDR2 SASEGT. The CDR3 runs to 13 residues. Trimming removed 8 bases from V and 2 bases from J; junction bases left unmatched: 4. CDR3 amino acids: CASRLANTDTQYF. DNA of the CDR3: TGTGCCAGCCGACTAGCAAACACAGATACGCAGTATTTT.

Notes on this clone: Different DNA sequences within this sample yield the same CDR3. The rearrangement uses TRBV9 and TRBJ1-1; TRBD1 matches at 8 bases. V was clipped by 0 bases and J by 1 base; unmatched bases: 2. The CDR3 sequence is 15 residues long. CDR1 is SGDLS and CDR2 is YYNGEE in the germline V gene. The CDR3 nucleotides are TGTGCCAGCAGCGTAGCCGGACAGGGGAACACTGAAGCTTTCTTT. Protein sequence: CASSVAGQGNTEAFF.